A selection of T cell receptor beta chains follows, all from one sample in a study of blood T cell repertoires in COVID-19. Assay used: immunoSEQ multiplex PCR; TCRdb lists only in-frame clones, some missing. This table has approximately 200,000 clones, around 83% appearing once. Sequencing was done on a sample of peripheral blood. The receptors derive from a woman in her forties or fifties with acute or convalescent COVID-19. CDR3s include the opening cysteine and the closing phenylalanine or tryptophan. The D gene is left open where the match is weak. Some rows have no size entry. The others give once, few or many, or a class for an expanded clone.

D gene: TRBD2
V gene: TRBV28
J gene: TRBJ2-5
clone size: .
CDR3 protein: CASSWTSGTQETQYF
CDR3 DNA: TGTGCCAGCAGTTGGACTAGCGGGACCCAAGAGACCCAGTACTTC

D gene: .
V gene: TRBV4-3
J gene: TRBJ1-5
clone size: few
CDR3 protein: CASSQTPGLQPQHF
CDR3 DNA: TGCGCCAGCAGCCAAACCCCAGGGCTTCAGCCCCAGCATTTT

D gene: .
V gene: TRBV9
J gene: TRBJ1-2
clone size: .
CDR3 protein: CASSVVGNQGYGYTF
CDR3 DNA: TGTGCCAGCAGCGTAGTTGGTAACCAGGGCTATGGCTACACCTTC

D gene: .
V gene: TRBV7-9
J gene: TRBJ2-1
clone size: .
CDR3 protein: CASSLVPGAENEQFF
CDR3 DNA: TGTGCCAGCAGCTTAGTGCCGGGAGCGGAGAATGAGCAGTTCTTC

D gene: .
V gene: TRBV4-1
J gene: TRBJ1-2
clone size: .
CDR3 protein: CASSPTATYTTGYGYTF
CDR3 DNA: TGCGCCAGCAGCCCGACAGCGACCTACACAACCGGCTATGGCTACACCTTC

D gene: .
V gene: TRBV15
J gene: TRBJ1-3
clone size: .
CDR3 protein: CATSRDTGGVSGNTIYF
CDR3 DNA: TGTGCCACCAGCAGAGATACGGGGGGGGTTTCTGGAAACACCATATATTTT

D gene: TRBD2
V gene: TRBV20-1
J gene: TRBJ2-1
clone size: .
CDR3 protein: CSASSSSGGPNEQFF
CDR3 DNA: TGCAGTGCTAGTTCCTCTAGCGGGGGTCCGAATGAGCAGTTCTTC

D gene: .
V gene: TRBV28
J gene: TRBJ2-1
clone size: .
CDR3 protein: CASSFIAGALGDEQFF
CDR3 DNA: TGTGCCAGCAGTTTCATTGCGGGGGCCCTGGGGGATGAGCAGTTCTTC

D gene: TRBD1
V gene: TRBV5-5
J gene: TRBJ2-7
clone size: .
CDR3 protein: CASSLFRGRDEQYF
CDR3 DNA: TGTGCCAGCAGCTTGTTCAGGGGGCGGGACGAGCAGTACTTC

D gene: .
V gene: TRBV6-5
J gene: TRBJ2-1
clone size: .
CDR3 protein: CASRRKTRGYNEQFF
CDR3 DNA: TGTGCCAGCAGACGCAAAACCAGGGGATACAATGAGCAGTTCTTC

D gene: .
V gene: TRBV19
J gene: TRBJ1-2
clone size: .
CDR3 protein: CASRTQGGGYTF
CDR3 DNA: TGTGCCAGTAGAACACAGGGAGGGGGCTACACCTTC

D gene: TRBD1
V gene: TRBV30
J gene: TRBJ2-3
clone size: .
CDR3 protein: CAWGQGSTDTQYF
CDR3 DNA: TGTGCCTGGGGACAGGGGAGCACAGATACGCAGTATTTT

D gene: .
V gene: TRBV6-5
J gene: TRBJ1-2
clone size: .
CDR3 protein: CASSYSGGLGGYTF
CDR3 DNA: TGTGCCAGCAGTTACTCCGGGGGTTTAGGTGGCTACACCTTC

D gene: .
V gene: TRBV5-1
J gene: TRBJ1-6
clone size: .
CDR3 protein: CASSLDTGKNSPLHF
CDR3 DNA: TGCGCCAGCAGCTTGGATACAGGAAAGAATTCACCCCTCCACTTT

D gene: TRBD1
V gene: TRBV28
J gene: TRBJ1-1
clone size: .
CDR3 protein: CASRETGVNTEAFF
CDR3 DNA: TGTGCCAGCAGAGAGACAGGGGTTAACACTGAAGCTTTCTTT

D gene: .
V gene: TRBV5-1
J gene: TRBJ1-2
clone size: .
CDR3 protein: CASSFEGDYGYTF
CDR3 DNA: TGCGCCAGCAGCTTCGAAGGGGACTATGGCTACACCTTC

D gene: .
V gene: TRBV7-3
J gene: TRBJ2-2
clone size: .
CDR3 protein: CASSSGVGGELFF
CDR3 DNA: TGTGCCAGCAGCTCAGGGGTTGGCGGGGAGCTGTTTTTT

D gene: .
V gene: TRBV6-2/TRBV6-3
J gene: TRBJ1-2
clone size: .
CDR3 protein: CASSFPLYGYTF
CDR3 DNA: TGTGCCAGCAGTTTTCCGCTATATGGCTACACCTTC

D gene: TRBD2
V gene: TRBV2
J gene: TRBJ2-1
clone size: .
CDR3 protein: CASKVAGVGEQFF
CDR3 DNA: TGTGCCAGCAAGGTAGCGGGGGTGGGTGAGCAGTTCTTC

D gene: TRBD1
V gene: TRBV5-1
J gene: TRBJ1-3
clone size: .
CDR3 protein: CASSPGQGRMNTIYF
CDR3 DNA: TGCGCCAGCAGCCCGGGACAGGGACGGATGAACACCATATATTTT

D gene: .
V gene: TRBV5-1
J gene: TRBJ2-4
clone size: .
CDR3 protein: CASSELAKNIQYF
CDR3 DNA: TGCGCCAGCAGCGAGTTAGCCAAAAACATTCAGTACTTC

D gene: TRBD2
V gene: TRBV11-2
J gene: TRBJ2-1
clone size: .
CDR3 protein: CASSVLAGGGEQFF
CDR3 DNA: TGTGCCAGCAGCGTCTTAGCGGGGGGAGGCGAGCAGTTCTTC

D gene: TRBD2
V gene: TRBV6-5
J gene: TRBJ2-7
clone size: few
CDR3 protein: CASSGRGASDEQYF
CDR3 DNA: TGTGCCAGCAGCGGGCGGGGGGCATCCGACGAGCAGTACTTC

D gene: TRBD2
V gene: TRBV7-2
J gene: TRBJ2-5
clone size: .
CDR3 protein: CASSSRTSGRVETQYF
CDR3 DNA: TGTGCCAGCAGCTCCAGGACTAGCGGGAGGGTGGAGACCCAGTACTTC

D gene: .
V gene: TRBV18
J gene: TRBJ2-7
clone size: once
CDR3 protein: CASSPQGTYEQYF
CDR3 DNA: TGTGCCAGCTCCCCCCAGGGTACCTACGAGCAGTACTTC

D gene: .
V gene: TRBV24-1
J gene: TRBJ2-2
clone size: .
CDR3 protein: CATGSSENTGELFF
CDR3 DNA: TGTGCCACCGGGTCTAGCGAGAACACCGGGGAGCTGTTTTTT

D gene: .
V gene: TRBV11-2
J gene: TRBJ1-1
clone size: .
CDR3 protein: CASSLDHEAFF
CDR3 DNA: TGTGCCAGCAGCTTAGATCATGAAGCTTTCTTT

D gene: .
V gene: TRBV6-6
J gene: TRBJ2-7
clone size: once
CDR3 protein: CASSYSGGVEQYF
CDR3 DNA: TGTGCCAGCAGTTACTCAGGAGGGGTCGAGCAGTACTTC

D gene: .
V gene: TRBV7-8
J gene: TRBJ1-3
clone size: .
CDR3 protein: CASRQGATGNTIYF
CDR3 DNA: TGTGCCAGCAGACAGGGAGCGACTGGAAACACCATATATTTT

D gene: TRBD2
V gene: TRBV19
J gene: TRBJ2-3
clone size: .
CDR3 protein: CASSPPLAGGRDTQYF
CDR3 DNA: TGTGCCAGTAGTCCGCCTCTAGCGGGGGGGCGGGATACGCAGTATTTT

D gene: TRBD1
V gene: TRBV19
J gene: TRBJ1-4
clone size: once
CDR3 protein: CASSNNRDSFNEKLFF
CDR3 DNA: TGTGCCAGTAGTAACAACCGGGACAGCTTTAATGAAAAACTGTTTTTT

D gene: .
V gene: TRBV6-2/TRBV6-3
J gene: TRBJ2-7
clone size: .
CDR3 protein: CASSYWEPRAYEQYF
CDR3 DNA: TGTGCCAGCAGTTACTGGGAGCCTAGAGCCTACGAGCAGTACTTC

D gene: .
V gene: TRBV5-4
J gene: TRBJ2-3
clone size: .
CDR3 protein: CASSLQGGDEEYF
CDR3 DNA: TGTGCCAGCAGTCTGCAAGGGGGGGACGAGGAGTATTTT

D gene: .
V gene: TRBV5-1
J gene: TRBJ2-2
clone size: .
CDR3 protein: CASSFREVTGELFF
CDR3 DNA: TGCGCCAGCAGCTTCCGGGAAGTCACCGGGGAGCTGTTTTTT

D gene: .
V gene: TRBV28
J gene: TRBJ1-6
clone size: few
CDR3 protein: CASTSESPLHF
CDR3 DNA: TGTGCCAGCACTAGCGAATCACCCCTCCACTTT

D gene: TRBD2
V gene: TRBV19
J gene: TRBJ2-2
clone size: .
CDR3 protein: CASSIGLAGAAYSGELFF
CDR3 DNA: TGTGCCAGTAGTATAGGACTAGCGGGAGCGGCGTATTCCGGGGAGCTGTTTTTT

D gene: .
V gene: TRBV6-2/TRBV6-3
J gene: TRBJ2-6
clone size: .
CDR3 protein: CASSRDIRVVGANVLTF
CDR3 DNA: TGTGCCAGCAGCAGGGACATCCGAGTCGTTGGGGCCAACGTCCTGACTTTC

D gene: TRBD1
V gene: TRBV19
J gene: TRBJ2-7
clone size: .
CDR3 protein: CASRPLSGTASSYEQYF
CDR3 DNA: TGTGCCAGTAGACCCCTTTCCGGGACAGCGAGCTCCTACGAGCAGTACTTC

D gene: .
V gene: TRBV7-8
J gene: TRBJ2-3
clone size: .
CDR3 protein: CASSTEGGTDTQYF
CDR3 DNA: TGTGCCAGCAGCACCGAGGGGGGCACAGATACGCAGTATTTT

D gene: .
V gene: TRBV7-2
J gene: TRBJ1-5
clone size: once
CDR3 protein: CASSWLGWNQPQHF
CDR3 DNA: TGTGCCAGCAGCTGGCTCGGGTGGAATCAGCCCCAGCATTTT

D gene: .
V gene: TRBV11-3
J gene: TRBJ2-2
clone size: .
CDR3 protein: CASSIGGLAGELFF
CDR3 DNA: TGTGCCAGCAGTATCGGGGGGCTGGCCGGGGAGCTGTTTTTT

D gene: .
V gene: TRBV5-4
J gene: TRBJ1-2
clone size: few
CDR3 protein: CASSLSGDGNYGYTF
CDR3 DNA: TGTGCCAGCAGCTTGTCGGGGGACGGCAACTATGGCTACACCTTC

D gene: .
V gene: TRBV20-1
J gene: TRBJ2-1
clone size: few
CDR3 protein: CSASQGIGYEQFF
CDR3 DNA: TGCAGTGCTAGTCAGGGAATAGGGTATGAGCAGTTCTTC

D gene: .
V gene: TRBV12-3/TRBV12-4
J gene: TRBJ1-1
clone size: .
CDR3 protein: CASSSNTNTEAFF
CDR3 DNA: TGTGCCAGCAGCTCCAACACGAACACTGAAGCTTTCTTT

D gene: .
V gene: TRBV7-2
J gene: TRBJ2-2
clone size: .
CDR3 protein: CASSYLSGGTGELFF
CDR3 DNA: TGTGCCAGCAGCTACCTGTCCGGGGGCACCGGGGAGCTGTTTTTT

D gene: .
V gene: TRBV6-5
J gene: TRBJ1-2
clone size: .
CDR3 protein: CASEDRSFYGYTF
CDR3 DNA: TGTGCCAGTGAGGACAGATCCTTCTATGGCTACACCTTC

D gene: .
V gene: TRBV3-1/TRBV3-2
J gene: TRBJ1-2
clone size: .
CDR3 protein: CASSQDAVSLDGYTF
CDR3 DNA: TGTGCCAGCAGCCAAGATGCGGTCAGCCTGGATGGCTACACCTTC

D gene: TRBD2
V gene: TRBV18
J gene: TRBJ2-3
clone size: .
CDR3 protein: CASSPLPSGTSDTQYF
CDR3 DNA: TGTGCCAGCTCACCATTACCTAGCGGGACCTCAGATACGCAGTATTTT

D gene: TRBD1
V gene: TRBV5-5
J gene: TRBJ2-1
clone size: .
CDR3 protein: CASSLIDRDPFNEQFF
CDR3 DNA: TGTGCCAGCAGTCTCATCGACAGGGATCCCTTCAATGAGCAGTTCTTC

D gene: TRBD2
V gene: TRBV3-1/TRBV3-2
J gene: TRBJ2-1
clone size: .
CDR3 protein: CASSLTSGDYNEQFF
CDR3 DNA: TGTGCCAGCAGCCTTACTAGCGGGGACTACAATGAGCAGTTCTTC

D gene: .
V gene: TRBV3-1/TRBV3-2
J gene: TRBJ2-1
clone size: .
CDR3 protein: CASSQDHPGLPQSYNEQFF
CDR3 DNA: TGTGCCAGCAGCCAAGATCATCCAGGTCTTCCTCAATCCTACAATGAGCAGTTCTTC

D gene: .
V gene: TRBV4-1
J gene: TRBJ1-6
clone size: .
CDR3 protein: CASSQASRVGNSPLHF
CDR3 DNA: TGCGCCAGCAGCCAAGCCTCCAGGGTCGGTAATTCACCCCTCCACTTT